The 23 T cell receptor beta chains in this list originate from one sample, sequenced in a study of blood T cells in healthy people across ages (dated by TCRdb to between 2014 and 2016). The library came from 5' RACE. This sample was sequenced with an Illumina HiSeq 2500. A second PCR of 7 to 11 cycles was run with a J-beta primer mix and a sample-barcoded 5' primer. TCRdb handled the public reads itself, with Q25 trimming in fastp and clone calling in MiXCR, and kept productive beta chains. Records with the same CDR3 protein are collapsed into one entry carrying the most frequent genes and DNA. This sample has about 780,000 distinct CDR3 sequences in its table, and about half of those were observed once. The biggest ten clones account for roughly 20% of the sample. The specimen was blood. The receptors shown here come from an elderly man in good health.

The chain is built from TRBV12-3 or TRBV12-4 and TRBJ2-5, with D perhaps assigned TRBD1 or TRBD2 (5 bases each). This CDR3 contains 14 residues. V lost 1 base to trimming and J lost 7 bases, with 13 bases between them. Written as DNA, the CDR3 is TGTGCCAGCAGTTTAGTTGGGGCCGCGGGGACCCAGTACTTC. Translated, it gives CASSLVGAAGTQYF.

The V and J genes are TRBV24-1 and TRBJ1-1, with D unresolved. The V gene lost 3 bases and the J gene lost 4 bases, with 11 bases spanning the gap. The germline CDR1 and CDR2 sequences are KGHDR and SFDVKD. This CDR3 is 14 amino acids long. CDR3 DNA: TGTGCCACCAGTGATCCAAATACGTCCACTGAAGCTTTCTTT. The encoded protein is CATSDPNTSTEAFF.

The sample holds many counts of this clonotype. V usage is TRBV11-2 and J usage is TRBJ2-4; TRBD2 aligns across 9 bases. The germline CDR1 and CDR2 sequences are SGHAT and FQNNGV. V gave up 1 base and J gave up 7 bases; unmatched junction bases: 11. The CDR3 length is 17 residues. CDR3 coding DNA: TGTGCCAGCAGCTTAGGCGGTGCGGGAGGGCCTCTGAACATTCAGTACTTC. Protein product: CASSLGGAGGPLNIQYF.

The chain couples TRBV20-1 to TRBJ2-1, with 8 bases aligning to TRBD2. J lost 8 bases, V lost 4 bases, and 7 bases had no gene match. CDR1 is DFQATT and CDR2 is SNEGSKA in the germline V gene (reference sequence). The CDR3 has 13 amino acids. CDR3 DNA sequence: TGCAGTGCTAAAAAAGCGGGAGTGCATGAGCAGTTCTTC. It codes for CSAKKAGVHEQFF.

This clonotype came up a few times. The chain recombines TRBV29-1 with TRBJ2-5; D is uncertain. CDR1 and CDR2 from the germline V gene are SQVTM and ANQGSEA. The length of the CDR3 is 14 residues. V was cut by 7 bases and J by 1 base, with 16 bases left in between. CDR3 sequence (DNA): TGCAGCGCCCGAATTCGACGGCTCCAAGAGACCCAGTACTTC. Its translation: CSARIRRLQETQYF.

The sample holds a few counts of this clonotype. CDR3 region: CASSSSGRGPGNEQFF. The DNA for the CDR3 is TGTGCCAGCAGCTCTAGCGGGAGAGGCCCCGGCAATGAGCAGTTCTTC. The V and J genes are TRBV7-9 and TRBJ2-1; 10 positions match TRBD2. The germline CDR1 and CDR2 sequences are SEHNR and FQNEAQ (reference sequence). The CDR3 consists of 16 residues. V shed 4 bases and J 6 bases; nucleotides not matched to a gene: 9. The entire variable domain, with the rest obtained from reference TRBV7-9 and TRBJ2-1, is as follows: DTGVSQNPRHKITKRGQNVTFRCDPISEHNRLYWYRQTLGQGPEFLTYFQNEAQLEKSRLLSDRFSAERPKGSFSTLEIQRTEQGDSAMYLCASSSSGRGPGNEQFFGPGTRLTVL.

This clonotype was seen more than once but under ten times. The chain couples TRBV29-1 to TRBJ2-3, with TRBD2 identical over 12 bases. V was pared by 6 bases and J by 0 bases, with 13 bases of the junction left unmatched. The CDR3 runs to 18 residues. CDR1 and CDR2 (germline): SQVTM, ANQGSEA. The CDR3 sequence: CSVLGVGLAGSSTDTQYF. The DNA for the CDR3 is TGCAGCGTCCTTGGGGTAGGACTAGCGGGATCTAGCACAGATACGCAGTATTTT.

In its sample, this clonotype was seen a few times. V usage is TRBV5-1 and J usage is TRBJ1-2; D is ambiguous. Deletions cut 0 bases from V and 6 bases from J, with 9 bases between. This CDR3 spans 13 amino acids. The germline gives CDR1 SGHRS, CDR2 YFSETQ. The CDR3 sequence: CASSLDALDGYTF. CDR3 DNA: TGCGCCAGCAGCTTGGATGCCCTGGATGGCTACACCTTC. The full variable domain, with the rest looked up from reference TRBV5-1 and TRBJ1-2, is KAGVTQTPRYLIKTRGQQVTLSCSPISGHRSVSWYQQTPGQGLQFLFEYFSETQRNKGNFPGRFSGRQFSNSRSEMNVSTLELGDSALYLCASSLDALDGYTFGSGTRLTVV.

This CDR3 is CATSSAGTDNEQFF. The CDR3 DNA reads TGTGCCACCAGTAGTGCGGGCACAGACAATGAGCAGTTCTTC. This sequence joins TRBV24-1 and TRBJ2-1, with D perhaps TRBD2 (5 bases). The CDR3 extends over 14 amino acids. Trimming pared 6 bases from V and 5 bases from J, leaving 13 bases between. From germline, CDR1 is KGHDR and CDR2 SFDVKD.

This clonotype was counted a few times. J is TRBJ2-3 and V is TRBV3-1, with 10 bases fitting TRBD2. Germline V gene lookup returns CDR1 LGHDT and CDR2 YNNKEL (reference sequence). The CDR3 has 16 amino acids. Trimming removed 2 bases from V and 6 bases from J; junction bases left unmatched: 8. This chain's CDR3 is CASSQNLAGEGDTQYF. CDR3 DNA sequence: TGTGCCAGCAGCCAAAACCTAGCGGGAGAGGGCGATACGCAGTATTTT.

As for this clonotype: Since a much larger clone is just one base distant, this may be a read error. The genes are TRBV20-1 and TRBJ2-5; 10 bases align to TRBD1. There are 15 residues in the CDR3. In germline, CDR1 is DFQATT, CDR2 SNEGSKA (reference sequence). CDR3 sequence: CSAHRDRGAQETRYF. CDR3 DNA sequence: TGCAGTGCGCACCGGGACAGGGGCGCCCAAGAGACCCGGTACTTC.

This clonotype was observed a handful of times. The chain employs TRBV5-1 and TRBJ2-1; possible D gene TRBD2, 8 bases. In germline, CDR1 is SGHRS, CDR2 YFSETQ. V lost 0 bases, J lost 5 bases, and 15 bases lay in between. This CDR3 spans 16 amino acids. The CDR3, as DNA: TGCGCCAGCAGCTTGGTAGCGGGACAGATCAACAATGAGCAGTTCTTC. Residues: CASSLVAGQINNEQFF.

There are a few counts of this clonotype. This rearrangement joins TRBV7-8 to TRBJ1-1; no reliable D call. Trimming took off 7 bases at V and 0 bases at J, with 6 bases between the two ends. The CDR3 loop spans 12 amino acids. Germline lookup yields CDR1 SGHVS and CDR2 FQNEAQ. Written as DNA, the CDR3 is TGTGCCAGCACACAAGTGAACACTGAAGCTTTCTTT. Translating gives CASTQVNTEAFF.

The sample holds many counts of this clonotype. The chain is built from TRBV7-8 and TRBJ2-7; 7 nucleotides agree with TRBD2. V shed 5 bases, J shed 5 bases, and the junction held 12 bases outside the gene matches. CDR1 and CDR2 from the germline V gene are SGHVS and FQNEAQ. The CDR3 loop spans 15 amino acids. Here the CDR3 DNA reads TGTGCCAGCAGCCCCACCGTAGCGGGCTACCACGAGCAGTACTTC. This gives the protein CASSPTVAGYHEQYF.

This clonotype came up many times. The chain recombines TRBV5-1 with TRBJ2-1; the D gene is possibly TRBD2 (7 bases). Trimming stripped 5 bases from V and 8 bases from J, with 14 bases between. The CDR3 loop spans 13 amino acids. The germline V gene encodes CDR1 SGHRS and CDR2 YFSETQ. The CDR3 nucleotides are TGCGCCAGCAGGGCTTTGGGGGGGCATGAGCAGTTCTTC. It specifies CASRALGGHEQFF. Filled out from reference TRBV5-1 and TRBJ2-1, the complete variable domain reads KAGVTQTPRYLIKTRGQQVTLSCSPISGHRSVSWYQQTPGQGLQFLFEYFSETQRNKGNFPGRFSGRQFSNSRSEMNVSTLELGDSALYLCASRALGGHEQFFGPGTRLTVL.

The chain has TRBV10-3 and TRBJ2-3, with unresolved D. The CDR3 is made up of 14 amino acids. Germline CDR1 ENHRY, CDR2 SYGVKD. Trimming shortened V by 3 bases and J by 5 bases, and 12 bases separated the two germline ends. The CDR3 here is CAISETTARDTQYF. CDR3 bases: TGTGCCATCAGTGAAACAACGGCCCGAGATACGCAGTATTTT.

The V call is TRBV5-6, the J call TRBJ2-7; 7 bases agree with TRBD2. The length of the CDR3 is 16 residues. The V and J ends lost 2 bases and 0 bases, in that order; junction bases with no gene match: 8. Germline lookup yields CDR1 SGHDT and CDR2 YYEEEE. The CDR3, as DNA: TGTGCCAGCAGCTTTCTTTCGGGAGGAAGCTCCTACGAGCAGTACTTC. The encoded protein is CASSFLSGGSSYEQYF.

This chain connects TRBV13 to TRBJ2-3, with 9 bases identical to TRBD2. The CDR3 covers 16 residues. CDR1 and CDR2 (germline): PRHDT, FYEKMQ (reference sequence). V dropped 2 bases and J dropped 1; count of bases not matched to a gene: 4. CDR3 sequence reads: CASSLKGLARTDTQYF. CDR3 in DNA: TGTGCCAGCAGCTTAAAGGGACTAGCCCGCACAGATACGCAGTATTTT.

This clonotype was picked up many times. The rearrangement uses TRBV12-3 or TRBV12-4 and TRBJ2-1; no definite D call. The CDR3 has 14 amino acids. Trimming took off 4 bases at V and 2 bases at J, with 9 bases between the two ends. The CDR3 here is CASSSLTPYNEQFF. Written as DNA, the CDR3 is TGTGCCAGCAGTTCTCTCACCCCCTACAATGAGCAGTTCTTC.

Written as DNA, the CDR3 is TGTGCCAGCAGCCCGCGGGCCCGTACCACTGAAGCTTTCTTT. Protein product: CASSPRARTTEAFF. The chain combines TRBV5-6 with TRBJ1-1; D unresolved. Germline V gene data show CDR1 as SGHDT and CDR2 as YYEEEE. V was shortened by 4 bases and J by 4 bases, with 14 bases between the two germline ends. The CDR3 length is 14 residues.

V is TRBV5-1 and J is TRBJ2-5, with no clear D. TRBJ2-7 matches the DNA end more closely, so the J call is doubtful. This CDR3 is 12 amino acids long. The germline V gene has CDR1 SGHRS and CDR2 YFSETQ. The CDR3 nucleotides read TGCGCCAGCAGTTCGGGTCTAGACGAGCAGTACTTC. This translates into CASSSGLDEQYF.

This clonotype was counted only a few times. CDR3 region: CASSGRVRDRSYEQYF. The CDR3 bases are TGCGCCAGCAGTGGCCGGGTCCGGGACAGGAGTTACGAGCAGTACTTC. The rearrangement uses TRBV10-2 and TRBJ2-7; 8 positions match TRBD1. The CDR3 sequence is 16 residues long. V lost 4 bases and J lost 4; bases outside the gene matches: 12. Germline V gives CDR1 WSHSY, CDR2 SAAADI.

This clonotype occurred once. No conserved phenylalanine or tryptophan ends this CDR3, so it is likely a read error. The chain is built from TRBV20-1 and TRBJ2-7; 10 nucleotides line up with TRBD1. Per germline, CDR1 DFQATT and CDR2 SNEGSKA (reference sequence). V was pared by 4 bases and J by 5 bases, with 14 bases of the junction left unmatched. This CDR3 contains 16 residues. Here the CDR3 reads CSAKGPVGTGANEQYL. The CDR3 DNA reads TGCAGTGCTAAGGGACCGGTTGGGACAGGGGCGAACGAGCAGTACTTG.